The clone carrying this T cell receptor beta chain was seen just once. With 60 Vbeta and 13 Jbeta primers, the PCR was carried out. The method was immunoSEQ multiplex PCR; TCRdb's version includes in-frame clones alone and lacks a portion of them. Of 200,000 to 250,000 clones listed, approximately 87% are singletons. V trimming: 6 bases; J trimming: 5 bases; junction bases outside the gene matches: 14. Germline V gives CDR1 LNHDA, CDR2 SQIVND (reference sequence). The CDR3 extends over 16 amino acids. This specimen belongs to a study of cytomegalovirus exposure and HLA in healthy donors. The source of this sequence is a human donor in good health. This sequence joins TRBV19 and TRBJ1-1; 8 bases agree with TRBD1. The sample was PBMCs. The CDR3 nucleotides read TGTGCCAGTAGGGGCGACAGGGGCATTGGTGAGACTGAAGCTTTCTTT. It is translated as CASRGDRGIGETEAFF.